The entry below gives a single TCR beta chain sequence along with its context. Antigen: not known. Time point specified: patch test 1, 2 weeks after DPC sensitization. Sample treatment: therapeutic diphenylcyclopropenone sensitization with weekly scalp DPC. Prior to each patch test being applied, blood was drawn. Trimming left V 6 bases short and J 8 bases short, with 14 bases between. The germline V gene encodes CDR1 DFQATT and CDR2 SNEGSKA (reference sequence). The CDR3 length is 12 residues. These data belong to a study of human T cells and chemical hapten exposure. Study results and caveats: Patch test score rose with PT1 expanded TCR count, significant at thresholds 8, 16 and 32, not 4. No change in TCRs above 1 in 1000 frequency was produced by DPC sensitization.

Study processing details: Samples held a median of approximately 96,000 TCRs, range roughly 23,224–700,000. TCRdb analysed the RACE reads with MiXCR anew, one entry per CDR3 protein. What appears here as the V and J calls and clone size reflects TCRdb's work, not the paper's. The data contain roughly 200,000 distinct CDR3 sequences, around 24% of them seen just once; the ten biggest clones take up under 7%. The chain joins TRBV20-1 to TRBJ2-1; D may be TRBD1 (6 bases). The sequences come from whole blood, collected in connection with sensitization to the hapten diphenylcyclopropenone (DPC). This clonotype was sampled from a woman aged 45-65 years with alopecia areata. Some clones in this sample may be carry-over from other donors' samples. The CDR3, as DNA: TGCAGTGCGCACAGGGTGGAGGATGAGCAGTTCTTC. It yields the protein CSAHRVEDEQFF.